These 6 T cell receptor beta chains were sequenced from one sample in a study of control samples from healthy donors and cancer patients. Method: immunoSEQ multiplex PCR; TCRdb's copy keeps in-frame clones and lacks some. The repertoire has roughly 170,000 clones, 90% to 95% of them found once; the top ten carry over 4%. The sequencing input was blood. The receptors were gathered from a woman aged 60 to 75 in good health.

The CDR3 reads CASSLVGHTEAFF. DNA of the CDR3: TGTGCCAGCAGCTTGGTAGGGCACACTGAAGCTTTCTTT. The gene calls are TRBV5-4 and TRBJ1-1; D is undetermined. The CDR3 is made up of 13 amino acids. CDR1 is SGHNT and CDR2 is YYREEE in the germline V gene (reference sequence). Trimming stripped 0 bases from V and 3 bases from J, with 6 bases between.

The rearrangement uses TRBV2 and TRBJ1-2; 8 positions match TRBD1. The CDR3 length is 16 residues. J was trimmed by 6 bases and V by 0 bases; bases with no gene match: 9. Germline V gene lookup returns CDR1 SNHLY and CDR2 FYNNEI. As DNA, the CDR3 is TGTGCCAGCAGTGAAGCGCTTCGGGACAGGAAGGATGGCTACACCTTC. This sequence encodes CASSEALRDRKDGYTF.

This clone occurred once. The chain employs TRBV7-3 and TRBJ1-1; 7 bases line up with TRBD1. This CDR3 comprises 12 residues. From germline, CDR1 is SGHTA and CDR2 FQGTGA. The trim removed 5 bases at V and 5 bases at J, leaving 2 bases unmatched. CDR3 protein: CASSQGGTEAFF. Written as DNA, the CDR3 is TGTGCCAGCAGCCAGGGGGGGACTGAAGCTTTCTTT.

The chain employs TRBV15 and TRBJ1-2; D unresolved. The CDR3 runs 15 residues. The germline CDR1 and CDR2 sequences are LNHNV and YYDKDF (reference sequence). V was cut by 4 bases and J by 1 base, with 13 bases left in between. The CDR3, as DNA: TGTGCCACCAGCAAAGACCGGGCCCTTAACTATGGCTACACCTTC. Amino acid sequence: CATSKDRALNYGYTF.

V usage is TRBV6-2 or TRBV6-3 and J usage is TRBJ2-2; 9 bases line up with TRBD1. CDR3 length: 17 residues. Germline V gene data show CDR1 as MNHEY and CDR2 as SVGEGT. Germline trimming cut 0 bases from V and 5 bases from J; bases unmatched to any gene: 7. CDR3 region: CASSYSRQGVRTGELFF. The CDR3 DNA reads as TGTGCCAGCAGTTACTCCCGACAGGGGGTTCGGACCGGGGAGCTGTTTTTT.

The sample holds one count of this clone. The V call is TRBV7-3, the J call TRBJ2-7; TRBD2 matches 7 bases. The CDR3 totals 14 residues. V was clipped by 2 bases and J by 0 bases; unmatched bases: 1. CDR1 is SGHTA, CDR2 FQGTGA, per germline. CDR3 bases: TGTGCCAGCAGCTTAGCGGGGGTCTCCTACGAGCAGTACTTC. This translates into CASSLAGVSYEQYF.